The clone carrying this T cell receptor beta chain was observed once. This record belongs to a study of T-cell memory formation after mild COVID-19. Deletions cut 1 base from V and 9 bases from J, with 9 bases between. The CDR3 extends over 12 amino acids. CDR1 SGHTA and CDR2 FQGNSA come from the germline V gene. From the 5' RACE reads, TCRdb called clonotypes with MiXCR, one entry per CDR3 protein. The repertoire holds around 450,000 distinct CDR3 sequences, more than 20% seen once, with around 8.1% in the top ten. V and J are TRBV7-2 and TRBJ2-5; tentatively, D is TRBD2 (5 bases). This clonotype was obtained from an adult woman who had mild COVID-19 (a few samples of this study predate the infection). Cell type and time point are not known. The specimen sequenced was PBMCs or a T cell subset sorted from them (not recorded which). The CDR3 DNA reads as TGTGCCAGCAGCTTAGGAGGGCAGCCCCAGTACTTC. The encoded protein is CASSLGGQPQYF.